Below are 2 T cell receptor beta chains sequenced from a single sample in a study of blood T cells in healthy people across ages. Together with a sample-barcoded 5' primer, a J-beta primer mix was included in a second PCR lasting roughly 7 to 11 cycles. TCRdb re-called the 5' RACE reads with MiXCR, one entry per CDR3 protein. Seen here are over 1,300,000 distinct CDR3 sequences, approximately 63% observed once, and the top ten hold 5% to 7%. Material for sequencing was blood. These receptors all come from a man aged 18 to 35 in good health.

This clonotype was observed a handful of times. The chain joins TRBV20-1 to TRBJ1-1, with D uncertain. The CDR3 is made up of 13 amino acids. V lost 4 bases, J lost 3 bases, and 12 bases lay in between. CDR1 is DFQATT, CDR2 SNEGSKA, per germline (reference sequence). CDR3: CSAILPPDTEAFF. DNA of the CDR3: TGCAGTGCTATCTTACCCCCAGACACTGAAGCTTTCTTT.

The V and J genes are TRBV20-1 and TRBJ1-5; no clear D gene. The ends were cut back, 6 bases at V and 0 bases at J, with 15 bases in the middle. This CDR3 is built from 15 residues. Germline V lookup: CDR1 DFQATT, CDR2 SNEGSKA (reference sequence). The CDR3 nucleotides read TGCAGTGCCCACAACCGATTGAATAGCAATCAGCCCCAGCATTTT. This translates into CSAHNRLNSNQPQHF.